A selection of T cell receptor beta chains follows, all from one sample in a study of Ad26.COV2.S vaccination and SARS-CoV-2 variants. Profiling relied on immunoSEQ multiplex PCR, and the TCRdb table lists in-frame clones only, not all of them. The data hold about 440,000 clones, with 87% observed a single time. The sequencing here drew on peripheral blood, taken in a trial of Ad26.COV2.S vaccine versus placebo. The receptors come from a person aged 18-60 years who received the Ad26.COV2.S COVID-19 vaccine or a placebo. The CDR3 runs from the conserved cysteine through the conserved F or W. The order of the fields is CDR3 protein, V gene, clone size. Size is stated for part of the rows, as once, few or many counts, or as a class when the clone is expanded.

CDR3 protein: CASSYSGLAREQYF
V gene: TRBV6-2/TRBV6-3
clone size: NA

CDR3 protein: CASSSPPTDTQYF
V gene: TRBV19
clone size: NA

CDR3 protein: CASSAEDGYNSPLHF
V gene: TRBV9
clone size: NA

CDR3 protein: CASAGSHAGELFF
V gene: TRBV2
clone size: NA

CDR3 protein: CASRDLGYEQYF
V gene: TRBV6-5
clone size: NA

CDR3 protein: CASRTGSNQPQHF
V gene: TRBV6-6
clone size: NA

CDR3 protein: CASSQGLASNYEQYF
V gene: TRBV4-1
clone size: few

CDR3 protein: CSASDRWGYTF
V gene: TRBV20-1
clone size: NA

CDR3 protein: CAGSWDTNSPLHF
V gene: TRBV30
clone size: NA

CDR3 protein: CSASPVAYTEAFF
V gene: TRBV20-1
clone size: NA

CDR3 protein: CASSPRTGEGVYF
V gene: TRBV18
clone size: NA

CDR3 protein: CASRSQGSGDNSPLHF
V gene: TRBV7-8
clone size: few

CDR3 protein: CSVANSYEQYF
V gene: TRBV29-1
clone size: NA

CDR3 protein: CASSKAPGQGARTQYF
V gene: TRBV21-1
clone size: NA

CDR3 protein: CATACTPLHF
V gene: TRBV24-1
clone size: NA

CDR3 protein: CASSRGGFGNTIYF
V gene: TRBV7-2
clone size: NA

CDR3 protein: CSASGWSSGRADTQYF
V gene: TRBV20-1
clone size: once

CDR3 protein: CASSTPRTGGPSPLHF
V gene: TRBV19
clone size: NA

CDR3 protein: CAWSRTEVGNTEAFF
V gene: TRBV30
clone size: NA

CDR3 protein: CAGTGATNEKLFF
V gene: TRBV30
clone size: once

CDR3 protein: CATGPRGGYEQYF
V gene: TRBV24-1
clone size: NA

CDR3 protein: CASSQGGDRGYGYTF
V gene: TRBV3-1/TRBV3-2
clone size: NA

CDR3 protein: CASSLQGTTEAFF
V gene: TRBV5-1
clone size: once

CDR3 protein: CASRGTVNTGELFF
V gene: TRBV2
clone size: NA

CDR3 protein: CASSPMTSTNEQFF
V gene: TRBV5-1
clone size: NA

CDR3 protein: CASSLRPASTDTQYF
V gene: TRBV5-1
clone size: NA

CDR3 protein: CASSFPPPAYNEQFF
V gene: TRBV7-9
clone size: NA

CDR3 protein: CASSSMGSPLHF
V gene: TRBV5-4
clone size: NA

CDR3 protein: CASSVGFSGANVLTF
V gene: TRBV7-9
clone size: NA

CDR3 protein: CASKDSGRPGAHNEQFF
V gene: TRBV19
clone size: NA

CDR3 protein: CASSLDGFQPQHF
V gene: TRBV5-1
clone size: NA

CDR3 protein: CASSKDFFRTSMGATDTQYF
V gene: TRBV21-1
clone size: NA

CDR3 protein: CASSKTGEMDYGYTF
V gene: TRBV4-2
clone size: NA

CDR3 protein: CASSPRAGVLTYGYTF
V gene: TRBV14
clone size: NA

CDR3 protein: CASSLDRGQETQYF
V gene: TRBV7-2
clone size: NA

CDR3 protein: CAWSVGYNTEAFF
V gene: TRBV30
clone size: NA

CDR3 protein: CASSLVSGPVNNEQFF
V gene: TRBV5-1
clone size: NA

CDR3 protein: CASQREVNTGELFF
V gene: TRBV27
clone size: NA

CDR3 protein: CASLGQNYGYTF
V gene: TRBV28
clone size: few

CDR3 protein: CAIKSVTDGLNSPLHF
V gene: TRBV10-3
clone size: NA

CDR3 protein: CAGTLASSYNSPLHF
V gene: TRBV30
clone size: NA

CDR3 protein: CASSDGTGVWNQPQHF
V gene: TRBV6-1
clone size: NA

CDR3 protein: CSVRTGTNYGYTF
V gene: TRBV29-1
clone size: NA

CDR3 protein: CAWSWGGRTEAFF
V gene: TRBV30
clone size: NA

CDR3 protein: CAISDRWTGNSTDTQYF
V gene: TRBV10-3
clone size: NA

CDR3 protein: CASTGPREKLFF
V gene: TRBV7-9
clone size: NA

CDR3 protein: CASSYYMGGEQYF
V gene: TRBV6-5
clone size: NA

CDR3 protein: CASSPRDRGQFF
V gene: TRBV18
clone size: NA

CDR3 protein: CASSPTRRAENQPQHF
V gene: TRBV7-2
clone size: NA

CDR3 protein: CSASIFGTVSEAFF
V gene: TRBV20-1
clone size: NA

CDR3 protein: CASRAGGWRNQPQHF
V gene: TRBV19
clone size: NA

CDR3 protein: CASSLVGQSSGNTIYF
V gene: TRBV5-1
clone size: NA

CDR3 protein: CASSLRDRGGNQPQHF
V gene: TRBV19
clone size: NA

CDR3 protein: CASGPPGAGYTF
V gene: TRBV7-2
clone size: NA

CDR3 protein: CASSGTLTTDTQYF
V gene: TRBV3-1/TRBV3-2
clone size: NA

CDR3 protein: CASSPRDSSTDTQYF
V gene: TRBV28
clone size: NA

CDR3 protein: CSARVKETQYF
V gene: TRBV20-1
clone size: NA

CDR3 protein: CSASNHEVLAGRPSTDTQYF
V gene: TRBV20-1
clone size: NA

CDR3 protein: CASSLSGGTDTQYF
V gene: TRBV5-4
clone size: NA

CDR3 protein: CASSLAGVYEQYF
V gene: TRBV28
clone size: NA